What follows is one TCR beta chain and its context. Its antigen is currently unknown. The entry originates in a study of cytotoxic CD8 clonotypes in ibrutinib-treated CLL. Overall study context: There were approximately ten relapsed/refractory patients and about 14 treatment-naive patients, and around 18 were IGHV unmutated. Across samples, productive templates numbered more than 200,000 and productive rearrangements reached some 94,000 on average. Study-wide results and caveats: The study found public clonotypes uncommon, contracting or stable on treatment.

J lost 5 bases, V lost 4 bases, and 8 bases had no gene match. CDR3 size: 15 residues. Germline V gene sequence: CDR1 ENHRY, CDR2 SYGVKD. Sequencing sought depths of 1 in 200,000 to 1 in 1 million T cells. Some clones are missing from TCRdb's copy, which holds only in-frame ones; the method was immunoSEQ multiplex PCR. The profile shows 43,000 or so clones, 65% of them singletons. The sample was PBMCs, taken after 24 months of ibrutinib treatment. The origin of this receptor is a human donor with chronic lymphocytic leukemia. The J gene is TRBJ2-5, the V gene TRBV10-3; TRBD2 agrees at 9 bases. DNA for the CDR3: TGTGCCATCAGTGGTCGATCTAGCGGGGACGAGACCCAGTACTTC. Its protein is CAISGRSSGDETQYF.